A selection of T cell receptor beta chains follows, all from one sample in a study of T-cell reconstitution after alpha-beta-depleted transplantation in children. TCRdb re-derived calls from the PCR reads in MiXCR, one entry per CDR3 protein. The data hold over 150,000 distinct CDR3 sequences, with approximately 6.9% observed a single time. The sample consisted of PBMCs, taken before TCRalphabeta/CD19-depleted stem cell transplant. Receptors originate from a boy between 2 and 10 years old with acute lymphoblastic leukemia, due to receive a stem cell transplant. Both conserved end residues are part of each CDR3. The order of the fields is J gene, D gene, clone size, V gene, CDR3 protein, CDR3 DNA. The D gene is left open where the match is weak. The size of a clone is reported for some rows only, either as once, few or many, or as a class for expanded clones.

TRBJ2-5 TRBD1 many TRBV7-2 CASSLTGVVETQYF TGTGCCAGCAGCTTAACAGGGGTAGTTGAGACCCAGTACTTC
TRBJ2-1 . many TRBV9 CASSVSGSNEQFF TGTGCCAGCAGCGTATCTGGGTCCAATGAGCAGTTCTTC
TRBJ2-5 . many TRBV20-1 CSRTSGLQETQYF TGCAGCCGAACGAGCGGGCTTCAAGAGACCCAGTACTTC
TRBJ2-6 . . TRBV29-1 CSARGGANVLTF TGCAGCGCCCGAGGCGGGGCCAACGTCCTGACTTTC
TRBJ2-1 . . TRBV19 CASGRLGGDNEQFF TGTGCCAGCGGCCGGCTGGGGGGAGACAATGAGCAGTTCTTC
TRBJ1-2 . . TRBV20-1 CSARDWGYTF TGCAGTGCTAGAGATTGGGGCTACACCTTC
TRBJ1-6 . . TRBV7-2 CASSLFSARLHF TGTGCCAGCAGCTTATTCTCTGCCCGACTCCACTTT
TRBJ1-4 . few TRBV20-1 CSARDGRQSEKLFF TGCAGTGCTAGAGATGGGAGACAGTCCGAAAAACTGTTTTTT
TRBJ2-3 TRBD2 . TRBV11-2 CASSSRSGSGADTQYF TGTGCCAGCAGCTCCCGCAGCGGGAGTGGGGCAGATACGCAGTATTTT
TRBJ2-5 TRBD1 many TRBV28 CASSRGQGPGETQYF TGTGCCAGCAGCCGAGGACAGGGCCCAGGGGAGACCCAGTACTTC
TRBJ2-7 . many TRBV10-2 CASSDQKGAGPSEQYF TGCGCCAGCAGTGACCAGAAAGGGGCCGGACCCTCCGAGCAGTACTTC
TRBJ2-7 TRBD2 many TRBV13 CASSNLAGGLYEQYF TGTGCCAGCAGCAACCTAGCGGGGGGGCTGTACGAGCAGTACTTC
TRBJ2-3 TRBD2 . TRBV6-2/TRBV6-3 CASKRGGYSTDTQYF TGTGCCAGCAAACGGGGGGGGTATAGCACAGATACGCAGTATTTT
TRBJ2-7 . many TRBV28 CASRTPGSSYEQYF TGTGCCAGCAGGACCCCCGGGAGCTCCTACGAGCAGTACTTC
TRBJ2-3 . . TRBV4-1 CASSHLDLFVTDTQYF TGCGCCAGCAGCCATCTCGACCTGTTTGTCACAGATACGCAGTATTTT
TRBJ2-1 TRBD2 . TRBV20-1 CSALGTSGGATIEQFF TGCAGTGCACTCGGAACTAGCGGGGGGGCCACGATTGAGCAGTTCTTC
TRBJ1-1 . . TRBV23-1 CATFRTGHRNTEAFF TGCGCCACCTTCCGAACGGGACACCGGAACACTGAAGCTTTCTTT
TRBJ2-7 TRBD2 many TRBV20-1 CSARDKRGLYEQYF TGCAGTGCTAGAGATAAGCGGGGGCTATACGAGCAGTACTTC
TRBJ1-5 . many TRBV6-5 CASSWGPQGNQPQHF TGTGCCAGCAGTTGGGGGCCCCAGGGGAATCAGCCCCAGCATTTT
TRBJ2-5 TRBD2 many TRBV27 CASRSGGAGEETQYF TGTGCCAGCAGGAGCGGGGGGGCCGGGGAGGAGACCCAGTACTTC
TRBJ2-6 . many TRBV12-3/TRBV12-4 CASFGANVLTF TGTGCCAGCTTTGGGGCCAACGTCCTGACTTTC
TRBJ2-7 . . TRBV9 CASSAGGRGYEQYF TGTGCCAGCAGCGCGGGGGGCAGGGGCTACGAGCAGTACTTC
TRBJ2-3 . . TRBV5-8 CASITRGMTDTQYF TGTGCCAGCATCACCAGGGGAATGACAGATACGCAGTATTTT
TRBJ2-6 . many TRBV18 CASSPSSLGAGANVLTF TGTGCCAGCTCACCGAGTTCATTGGGCGCTGGGGCCAACGTCCTGACTTTC
TRBJ2-4 TRBD1 . TRBV20-1 CSARARDRAKNIQYF TGCAGTGCTAGAGCCCGGGACAGAGCCAAAAACATTCAGTACTTC
TRBJ1-1 . . TRBV29-1 CSVEDISMGGDGAFF TGCAGCGTTGAAGATATTTCTATGGGGGGGGATGGAGCTTTCTTT
TRBJ2-2 . many TRBV4-3 CASSQGLGPPNTGELFF TGCGCCAGCAGCCAAGGGTTGGGGCCCCCGAACACCGGGGAGCTGTTTTTT
TRBJ2-5 . few TRBV14 CASSPADSTRRLQETQYF TGTGCCAGCAGCCCCGCCGACTCTACAAGGAGATTACAAGAGACCCAGTACTTC
TRBJ2-7 . many TRBV28 CASSSGTDPSHYEQYF TGTGCCAGCAGTTCCGGGACGGACCCTTCACACTACGAGCAGTACTTC
TRBJ2-6 . few TRBV4-3 CASSQVRRSGANVLTF TGCGCCAGCAGCCAAGTTCGACGCTCTGGGGCCAACGTCCTGACTTTC
TRBJ2-1 TRBD2 many TRBV7-2 CASRTGTSGGEQFF TGTGCCAGCAGAACCGGGACTAGCGGGGGTGAGCAGTTCTTC
TRBJ1-5 . . TRBV18 CASSRREDQPQHF TGTGCCAGCTCAAGAAGGGAAGATCAGCCCCAGCATTTT
TRBJ2-5 . . TRBV5-1 CASSSQGKTHYF TGCGCCAGCAGCTCGCAGGGCAAGACCCACTACTTC
TRBJ1-2 TRBD1 . TRBV6-5 CASSYPGTGMIYGYTF TGTGCCAGCAGTTACCCTGGGACAGGGATGATCTATGGCTACACCTTC
TRBJ2-5 . few TRBV11-3 CASSRPDKHQETQYF TGTGCCAGCAGCAGACCGGACAAGCACCAAGAGACCCAGTACTTC
TRBJ2-1 TRBD2 few TRBV5-1 CASSLERGLNEQFF TGCGCCAGCAGCTTGGAGCGGGGCCTGAATGAGCAGTTCTTC
TRBJ2-3 . . TRBV12-3/TRBV12-4 CASEEVDTQYF TGTGCCAGCGAAGAGGTAGATACGCAGTATTTT
TRBJ2-5 . . TRBV5-1 CASTGQETQYF TGCGCCAGCACCGGCCAAGAGACCCAGTACTTC
TRBJ2-5 . few TRBV5-1 CASSLSPETQYF TGCGCCAGCAGCTTGTCGCCCGAGACCCAGTACTTC
TRBJ2-2 . . TRBV20-1 CSARGGWRGTGELFF TGCAGTGCTAGAGGGGGTTGGCGGGGCACCGGGGAGCTGTTTTTT
TRBJ2-1 TRBD2 few TRBV7-2 CASSLARGGLAPYNEQFF TGTGCCAGCAGCTTAGCACGCGGGGGACTAGCGCCCTACAATGAGCAGTTCTTC
TRBJ2-7 TRBD2 many TRBV20-1 CSARVGGGYEQYF TGCAGTGCTAGAGTAGGCGGGGGCTACGAGCAGTACTTC
TRBJ1-2 . . TRBV30 CAWYDEEANYGYTF TGTGCCTGGTACGACGAGGAAGCTAACTATGGCTACACCTTC
TRBJ2-5 TRBD2 few TRBV20-1 CSAQGTSGSSQETQYF TGCAGTGCTCAGGGGACTAGCGGGAGTTCCCAAGAGACCCAGTACTTC
TRBJ2-5 . few TRBV4-3 CASSQDVGPRDETQYF TGCGCCAGCAGCCAAGACGTGGGCCCCCGGGATGAGACCCAGTACTTC
TRBJ2-3 TRBD2 . TRBV4-2 CASSQDRPRGVSTDTQYF TGTGCCAGCAGCCAAGATCGTCCTCGGGGGGTTAGCACAGATACGCAGTATTTT
TRBJ2-7 . . TRBV5-5 CASSLVFGKAHEQYF TGTGCCAGCAGCCTAGTCTTCGGGAAGGCTCACGAGCAGTACTTC
TRBJ2-3 TRBD2 many TRBV5-1 CASSLGSGGGTDTQYF TGCGCCAGCAGCTTGGGCAGCGGGGGGGGCACAGATACGCAGTATTTT
TRBJ1-2 . many TRBV6-5 CASSYSRGGYTF TGTGCCAGCAGTTACTCGCGTGGCGGCTACACCTTC
TRBJ2-3 TRBD1 few TRBV7-9 CASGMTGGTMDTQYF TGTGCCAGCGGAATGACAGGGGGGACCATGGATACGCAGTATTTT
TRBJ2-7 . few TRBV5-1 CASSLDDGPYEQYF TGCGCCAGCAGCTTGGACGACGGCCCCTACGAGCAGTACTTC